Listed here is a single T cell receptor (beta chain). The antigen is undetermined. This CDR3 comprises 14 residues. CDR1 SGHRS and CDR2 YFSETQ come from the germline V gene. V dropped 4 bases and J dropped 6 bases, with 11 bases sitting between them. These data are taken from a study of CD8 T cells in ankylosing spondylitis. Whole-study findings and limits: One TCR beta motif, made up of 7 or 8 highly homologous variants, appeared characteristic of ankylosing spondylitis blood. Matched ankylosing spondylitis synovial fluid reportedly showed significant enrichment of disease-linked clones. Disease-linked clones displayed a CD8+ phenotype and appeared relatively rarely in peripheral blood. Earlier authors reported some of these motif variants in reactive arthritis synovial fluid and blood.

Library preparation for TCR beta used quantitative 5'-RACE with molecular barcodes. MiXCR, run by TCRdb on the 5' RACE reads, gives a single entry per CDR3 protein. The data hold approximately 300,000 distinct CDR3 sequences, with less than 9.5% observed a single time. This receptor was obtained from a male donor with ankylosing spondylitis. The chain links TRBV5-1 to TRBJ1-6; D might be TRBD1 (6 bases). Sequencing used blood, either unsorted or a sorted T cell fraction (not recorded which). CDR3 nucleotide sequence: TGCGCCAGCAGCGACGGACAGATTAATTCACCCCTCCACTTT. This gives the protein CASSDGQINSPLHF.